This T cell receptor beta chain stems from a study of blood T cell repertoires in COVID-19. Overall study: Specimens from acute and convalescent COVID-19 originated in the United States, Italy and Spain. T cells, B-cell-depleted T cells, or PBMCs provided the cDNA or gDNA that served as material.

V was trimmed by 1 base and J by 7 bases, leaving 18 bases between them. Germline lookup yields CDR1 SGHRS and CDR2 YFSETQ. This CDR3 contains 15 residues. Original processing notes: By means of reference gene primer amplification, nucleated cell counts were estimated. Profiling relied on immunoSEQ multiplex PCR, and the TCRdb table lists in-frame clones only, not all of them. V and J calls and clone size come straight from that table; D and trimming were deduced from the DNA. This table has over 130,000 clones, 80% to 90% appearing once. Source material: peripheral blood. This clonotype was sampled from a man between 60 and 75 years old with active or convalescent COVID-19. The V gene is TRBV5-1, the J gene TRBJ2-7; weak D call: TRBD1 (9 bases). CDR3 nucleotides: TGCGCCAGCAGCTTGAGCGGGACAGGGACTAGGGAGCAGTACTTC. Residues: CASSLSGTGTREQYF.